Following are 16 T cell receptor beta chains from one sample sequenced in a study of T cell responses to AZD1222 COVID-19 vaccine. Repertoires were generated with immunoSEQ multiplex PCR, while TCRdb's copy carries only in-frame clones and drops some. Among 150,000 to 200,000 clones listed, more than 75% were seen once. Sequences were derived from peripheral blood, sampled on day 0 of AZD1222 vaccination. The receptors originated from an adult in good health.

V is TRBV3-1 (or the pseudogene TRBV3-2) and J is TRBJ2-3; D might be TRBD1 (6 bases). Per germline, CDR1 LGHDT and CDR2 YNNKEL (reference sequence). The CDR3 is made up of 21 amino acids. V lost 0 bases and J 0 bases, leaving 25 bases between the germline ends. CDR3 amino acids: CASSQEPRKTLLDRSTDTQYF. CDR3 DNA sequence: TGTGCCAGCAGCCAAGAACCTAGAAAGACCCTCTTGGACAGAAGCACAGATACGCAGTATTTT.

The CDR3 sequence is CASRNRGLPGTDTQYF. CDR3 DNA: TGTGCCAGCAGAAATCGGGGACTCCCGGGCACAGATACGCAGTATTTT. V and J are TRBV3-1 (or the pseudogene TRBV3-2) and TRBJ2-3, with D perhaps TRBD2 (6 bases). V dropped 6 bases and J dropped 1 base, with 17 bases sitting between them. CDR3 length: 16 residues. Germline V gives CDR1 LGHDT, CDR2 YNNKEL (reference sequence).

Here the CDR3 reads CASSSGVSGVYNEQFF. Here the CDR3 DNA reads TGTGCCAGCAGCTCGGGGGTTAGCGGGGTCTACAATGAGCAGTTCTTC. The chain recombines TRBV13 with TRBJ2-1, with 8 bases aligning to TRBD2. CDR3 length equals 16 residues. Germline-derived CDR1 and CDR2 are PRHDT and FYEKMQ (reference sequence). The V segment lost 4 bases and the J segment 3 bases; nucleotides outside the gene matches: 8.

The chain uses TRBV4-2 and TRBJ1-5; no clear D. This CDR3 region has 13 residues. Trimming removed 0 bases from V and 7 bases from J, with 7 bases in between. Germline V gene data show CDR1 as LGHNA and CDR2 as YNFKEQ. The CDR3 reads CASSQERYQPQHF. Written as DNA, the CDR3 is TGTGCCAGCAGCCAAGAGAGGTACCAGCCCCAGCATTTT.

This rearrangement joins TRBV3-1 (or the pseudogene TRBV3-2) to TRBJ2-1; 10 bases match TRBD2. Germline trimming cut 1 base from V and 5 bases from J; bases unmatched to any gene: 5. This CDR3 spans 16 amino acids. Germline CDR1 reads LGHDT; CDR2 reads YNNKEL (reference sequence). This CDR3 is CASSQVVGLADNEQFF. The CDR3 bases are TGTGCCAGCAGCCAAGTCGTTGGACTAGCGGACAATGAGCAGTTCTTC.

This clone appeared a single time. The V and J genes are TRBV9 and TRBJ1-2; D gene ambiguous. The CDR3 sequence is 13 residues long. Germline CDR1 reads SGDLS; CDR2 reads YYNGEE. Trimming pared 4 bases from V and 5 bases from J, leaving 12 bases between. The CDR3 DNA follows: TGTGCCAGCAGCCCAGACTTGGGTTATGGCTACACCTTC. Protein: CASSPDLGYGYTF. Variable domain in full (rest from reference TRBV9 and TRBJ1-2): DSGVTQTPKHLITATGQRVTLRCSPRSGDLSVYWYQQSLDQGLQFLIQYYNGEERAKGNILERFSAQQFPDLHSELNLSSLELGDSALYFCASSPDLGYGYTFGSGTRLTVV.

The V gene is TRBV27, the J gene TRBJ2-3; D not resolved. There are 13 residues in the CDR3. Germline V lookup: CDR1 MNHEY, CDR2 SMNVEV (reference sequence). The V and J ends lost 2 bases and 4 bases respectively, with 7 bases between them. The CDR3 DNA follows: TGTGCCAGCAGTTTAGCCTTTTCAGATACGCAGTATTTT. It yields the protein CASSLAFSDTQYF.

This clone was seen just once. The rearrangement links TRBV11-2 to TRBJ1-1; D gene uncertain. V was cut by 3 bases and J by 6 bases, with 5 bases left in between. The CDR3 consists of 11 residues. Germline lookup yields CDR1 SGHAT and CDR2 FQNNGV. CDR3 loop: CASSFFAEAFF. As DNA, the CDR3 is TGTGCCAGCAGCTTCTTTGCTGAAGCTTTCTTT.

V is TRBV5-4 and J is TRBJ1-5; 7 bases align to TRBD1. There are 15 residues in the CDR3. Germline CDR1 and CDR2: SGHNT and YYREEE (reference sequence). Trimming removed 0 bases from V and 2 bases from J; junction bases left unmatched: 2. CDR3 DNA sequence: TGTGCCAGCAGCTTGGACAGGGGAGGCAATCAGCCCCAGCATTTT. Amino acids: CASSLDRGGNQPQHF.

This rearrangement joins TRBV5-6 to TRBJ1-2; perhaps TRBD1 as D (5 bases). V was pared by 1 base and J by 7 bases, with 11 bases between. CDR3 length: 13 residues. The germline gives CDR1 SGHDT, CDR2 YYEEEE. As DNA, the CDR3 is TGTGCCAGCAGCTTGTGGGGCAGTACTGGCTACACCTTC. Amino acids: CASSLWGSTGYTF.

The chain is built from TRBV2 and TRBJ2-1, with 7 bases that match TRBD2. Per germline, CDR1 SNHLY and CDR2 FYNNEI. V was pared by 6 bases and J by 9 bases, with 5 bases of the junction left unmatched. This CDR3 has 12 residues. CDR3: CASRPSGSEQFF. CDR3 nucleotide sequence: TGTGCCAGCAGACCTAGCGGTTCTGAGCAGTTCTTC.

This chain links TRBV2 with TRBJ1-2; 7 nucleotides match TRBD1. The CDR3 loop spans 14 amino acids. Germline CDR1 is SNHLY and CDR2 is FYNNEI. V dropped 2 bases and J dropped 5; count of bases not matched to a gene: 5. For the CDR3, the DNA is TGTGCCAGCAGTGAATTCGGGACAGCTTATGGCTACACCTTC. It is translated as CASSEFGTAYGYTF. The complete variable domain, with remaining parts taken from reference TRBV2 and TRBJ1-2, reads EPEVTQTPSHQVTQMGQEVILRCVPISNHLYFYWYRQILGQKVEFLVSFYNNEISEKSEIFDDQFSVERPDGSNFTLKIRSTKLEDSAMYFCASSEFGTAYGYTFGSGTRLTVV.

The chain has TRBV14 and TRBJ1-2, with 10 positions matching TRBD1. Germline CDR1 and CDR2: SGHDN and FVKESK. This CDR3 has 19 residues. The ends lost 4 bases at V and 3 bases at J; junction bases unmatched: 17. The CDR3 coding sequence is TGTGCCAGCAGCCCCATATTCCAGACAGGGGGCTACGAGTACTATGGCTACACCTTC. As protein: CASSPIFQTGGYEYYGYTF.

The chain carries TRBV7-8 and TRBJ1-5; no reliable D call. The CDR3 loop spans 14 amino acids. Trimming stripped 1 base from V and 3 bases from J, with 7 bases between. CDR1 is SGHVS, CDR2 FQNEAQ, per germline. The DNA of the CDR3 is TGTGCCAGCAGCTTAGTCAGCCTCAATCAGCCCCAGCATTTT. The encoded protein is CASSLVSLNQPQHF.

The J gene is TRBJ1-6, the V gene TRBV5-4; D not resolved. CDR3 length: 15 residues. Looked up from germline, CDR1 is SGHNT and CDR2 is YYREEE (reference sequence). Trimming removed 3 bases from V and 0 bases from J, with 7 bases in between. The CDR3 DNA is TGTGCCAGCAGCTGGGAGGCCTCCTATAATTCACCCCTCCACTTT. Its protein product is CASSWEASYNSPLHF. Looking up the rest from reference TRBV5-4 and TRBJ1-6 gives the full variable domain: ETGVTQSPTHLIKTRGQQVTLRCSSQSGHNTVSWYQQALGQGPQFIFQYYREEENGRGNFPPRFSGLQFPNYSSELNVNALELDDSALYLCASSWEASYNSPLHFGNGTRLTVT.

The CDR3 DNA sequence: TGTGCCAGCAGCTTAGGTTACTACGAGCAGTACTTC. Protein: CASSLGYYEQYF. The chain joins TRBV7-9 to TRBJ2-7; D unresolved. This CDR3 spans 12 amino acids. Per the germline V gene, CDR1 is SEHNR and CDR2 is FQNEAQ (reference sequence). V lost 1 base, J lost 3 bases, and 4 bases lay in between. The whole variable domain, filled in from reference TRBV7-9 and TRBJ2-7, reads DTGVSQNPRHKITKRGQNVTFRCDPISEHNRLYWYRQTLGQGPEFLTYFQNEAQLEKSRLLSDRFSAERPKGSFSTLEIQRTEQGDSAMYLCASSLGYYEQYFGPGTRLTVT.